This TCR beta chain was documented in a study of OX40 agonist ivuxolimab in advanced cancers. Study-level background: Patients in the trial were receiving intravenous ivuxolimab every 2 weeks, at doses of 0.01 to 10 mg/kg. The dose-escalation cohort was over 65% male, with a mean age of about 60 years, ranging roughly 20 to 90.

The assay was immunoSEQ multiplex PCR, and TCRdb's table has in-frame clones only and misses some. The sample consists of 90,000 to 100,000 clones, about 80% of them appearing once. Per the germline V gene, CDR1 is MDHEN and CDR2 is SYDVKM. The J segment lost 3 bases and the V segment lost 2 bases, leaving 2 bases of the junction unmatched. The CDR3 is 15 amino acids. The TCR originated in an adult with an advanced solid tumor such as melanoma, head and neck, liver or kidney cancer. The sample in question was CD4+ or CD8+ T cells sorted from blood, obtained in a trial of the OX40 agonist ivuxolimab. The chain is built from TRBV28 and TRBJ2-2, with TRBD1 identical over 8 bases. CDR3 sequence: CASSLQGADTGELFF. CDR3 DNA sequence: TGTGCCAGCAGTTTACAGGGGGCTGACACCGGGGAGCTGTTTTTT.